This T cell receptor (beta chain) was profiled in a study of response to subunit inactivated influenza vaccine. General study findings and limits: A suggestion made by the authors is that each seasonal influenza vaccination recruits few new T cells.

MiXCR, applied by TCRdb to the RT-PCR reads, yields one record per CDR3 protein. The sample consists of about 700,000 distinct CDR3 sequences, 12% to 15% of them appearing once. In the case of this clonotype: Its antigen remains unknown.

Trimming removed 3 bases at V and 4 bases at J, with 9 bases between. The CDR3 spans 13 residues. CDR1 is LNHDA and CDR2 is SQIVND in the germline V gene (reference sequence). The chain combines TRBV19 with TRBJ1-1; D is ambiguous. Sequenced here: PBMCs from blood, sampled around two weeks before vaccination. The receptor was isolated from a man aged 45 to 65 who received an inactivated influenza vaccine. CDR3 sequence reads: CASSIGWGTEAFF. The CDR3 DNA is TGTGCCAGTAGTATTGGTTGGGGCACTGAAGCTTTCTTT.